Listed here is a single T cell receptor beta chain. This tumor tissue came from a pretreatment baseline collection. Generated by immunoSEQ multiplex PCR, the TCRdb table keeps only in-frame clones and is missing some. The table includes 6,500 to 7,500 clones, approximately 80% detected once. This record comes from a study of circulating tumor DNA in untreated peripheral T-cell lymphoma. The V and J ends lost 2 bases and 6 bases, in that order; junction bases with no gene match: 5. The germline V gene has CDR1 SQVTM and CDR2 ANQGSEA. The CDR3 length is 13 residues. The rearrangement links TRBV29-1 to TRBJ2-3, with 7 bases that match TRBD1. The sample was tumor tissue. The receptor's source is a human donor with peripheral T-cell lymphoma. The CDR3: CSVESIRGDTQYF. In nucleotides, the CDR3 is TGCAGCGTTGAAAGTATCAGGGGGGATACGCAGTATTTT.